The following is a TCR beta chain sequence with its context. One end of the junction fails to match germline, which may point to a read error. MiXCR re-clonotyped the PCR reads for TCRdb. This table has approximately 19,000 clones, roughly a fifth appearing once. The sample originates from a study of metastatic and nonmetastatic thyroid tumors. Germline-derived CDR1 and CDR2 are SGHRS and YFSETQ. The CDR3 totals 16 residues. Every patient was untreated before thyroid surgery. The sequenced material came from blood. The chain has TRBV5-1 and TRBJ1-1; possibly TRBD1 for D (6 bases). This receptor was identified in a female donor with papillary thyroid cancer or a benign thyroid nodule (not recorded which). Some clones in this sample may be carry-over from other donors' samples. The CDR3 region has the DNA TGCGCCAGCAGCCCTATGGACAGCTCTGCGAACACTGAATCTTTCTTT. It is translated as CASSPMDSSANTESFF. The full variable domain, with the rest looked up from reference TRBV5-1 and TRBJ1-1, is KAGVTQTPRYLIKTRGQQVTLSCSPISGHRSVSWYQQTPGQGLQFLFEYFSETQRNKGNFPGRFSGRQFSNSRSEMNVSTLELGDSALYLCASSPMDSSANTESFFGQGTRLTVV.